Listed here is a single T cell receptor (beta chain). Its antigen is still unknown. The data were obtained in a study of breast tumors, draining lymph nodes, adjacent tissues. General observations from the study: Compared with basal-like, luminal-like tumors shared significantly more repertoire with nontumor tissue. The lymph node origin of tumor T cells was framed as consistent with a hypothesis, not demonstrated. Tumors had less TCR diversity than lymph nodes, more than nontumor tissue. Most tumor T cells seemingly derive from lymph node, then expand in tumor.

One entry per CDR3 protein, called by TCRdb with MiXCR from the multiplex PCR reads. This sample has around 66,000 distinct CDR3 sequences, with around two fifths found just once. Trimming cost V 4 bases and J 10 bases, with 21 bases left between them. The CDR3 has 16 residues. Germline values: CDR1 SGHDT, CDR2 YYEEEE. This receptor was obtained from a female donor with breast cancer. Some clones in this sample may be carry-over from other donors' samples. The chain is built from TRBV5-6 and TRBJ1-6; D not certain. Specimen: breast tumor tissue. The CDR3 loop reads CASSPDPESDGSPLHF. For the CDR3, the DNA is TGTGCCAGCAGCCCCGACCCTGAGTCCGACGGCTCACCCCTCCACTTT.